These 21 T cell receptor beta chains were sequenced from one sample in a study of T-cell memory formation after mild COVID-19. Each CDR3 protein gets one entry after TCRdb re-called the 5' RACE reads with MiXCR. The table includes roughly 170,000 distinct CDR3 sequences, around 20% detected once. Material: PBMCs or a T cell subset sorted from them (not recorded which). The receptor set was obtained from a man between 18 and 35 years old who had mild COVID-19 (a few samples of this study predate the infection). Cell type and time point are not known.

This clonotype has a handful of counts. The chain has TRBV7-2 and TRBJ1-2; 7 nucleotides match TRBD1. Unmatched junction bases numbered 8, after V lost 5 bases and J lost 8 bases. This CDR3 comprises 13 residues. Germline-derived CDR1 and CDR2 are SGHTA and FQGNSA. The CDR3 protein is CASSPGGGDGYTF. The DNA of the CDR3 is TGTGCCAGCAGCCCAGGGGGTGGTGACGGCTACACCTTC.

This clonotype has a handful of counts. V usage is TRBV30 and J usage is TRBJ2-7, with D uncertain. V was cut by 1 base and J by 0 bases, with 4 bases left in between. This CDR3 has 12 amino acids. Germline V gene sequence: CDR1 GTSNPN, CDR2 SVGIG (reference sequence). CDR3 protein: CAWSEYSYEQYF. The CDR3 DNA reads TGTGCCTGGAGTGAGTACTCCTACGAGCAGTACTTC.

In this sample, this clonotype turned up a few times. The chain is built from TRBV18 and TRBJ1-2, with 7 bases fitting TRBD1. After removal of 5 bases from V and 8 bases from J, the junction contained 8 bases not matched to a gene. Germline values: CDR1 KGHSH, CDR2 LQKENI. The CDR3 runs to 13 residues. The chain's CDR3 is CASSADRADGYTF. DNA of the CDR3: TGTGCCAGCTCAGCCGACAGGGCCGACGGCTACACCTTC.

V and J are TRBV7-2 and TRBJ1-5; maybe TRBD1 (5 bases). Germline CDR1 is SGHTA and CDR2 is FQGNSA. The CDR3 is 15 amino acids. The germline V and J ends were trimmed by 1 base and 4 bases, with 11 bases remaining between them. The CDR3 nucleotides are TGTGCCAGCAGCTTAGAGAGGCAGGGTAATCAGCCCCAGCATTTT. Encoded protein: CASSLERQGNQPQHF.

The CDR3 protein is CASSIQRNTEAFF. The CDR3 bases are TGCGCCAGCAGCATTCAGAGGAACACTGAAGCTTTCTTT. The chain has TRBV5-1 and TRBJ1-1; no clear D gene. V dropped 4 bases and J dropped 1 base, with 8 bases sitting between them. Germline values: CDR1 SGHRS, CDR2 YFSETQ. CDR3 size: 13 residues.

The chain has TRBV6-1 and TRBJ1-5; 7 nucleotides align to TRBD1. The V and J ends lost 6 bases and 4 bases, in that order; junction bases with no gene match: 3. From germline, CDR1 is MNHNS and CDR2 SASEGT. This CDR3 has 13 amino acids. The CDR3 region has the DNA TGTGCCAGCAGGGGACAGCAGAATCAGCCCCAGCATTTT. Translating it yields CASRGQQNQPQHF.

A few counts support this clonotype. The rearrangement uses TRBV5-1 and TRBJ2-1; 10 nucleotides agree with TRBD2. Trimming at V came to 0 bases and at J to 6 bases, leaving 12 bases not matched to a gene. Per germline, CDR1 SGHRS and CDR2 YFSETQ. This CDR3 contains 18 residues. CDR3 sequence: CASSLAGALAGGLNEQFF. The CDR3 DNA sequence: TGCGCCAGCAGCTTGGCCGGGGCCTTAGCGGGGGGCCTCAATGAGCAGTTCTTC. The whole variable domain, filled in from reference TRBV5-1 and TRBJ2-1, reads KAGVTQTPRYLIKTRGQQVTLSCSPISGHRSVSWYQQTPGQGLQFLFEYFSETQRNKGNFPGRFSGRQFSNSRSEMNVSTLELGDSALYLCASSLAGALAGGLNEQFFGPGTRLTVL.

Only a few counts were recorded for this clonotype. The V and J genes are TRBV4-3 and TRBJ1-6; 7 bases map to TRBD1. With V trimmed by 0 bases and J by 8 bases, 4 bases remained unmatched. Looked up from germline, CDR1 is LGHNA and CDR2 is YSLEER. This CDR3 region has 15 residues. CDR3 region: CASSQEGQKDSPLHF. CDR3 DNA: TGCGCCAGCAGCCAAGAGGGACAGAAAGATTCACCCCTCCACTTT.

This sequence joins TRBV7-6 and TRBJ2-1; a possible D gene is TRBD2 (7 bases). Trimming left V 2 bases short and J 4 bases short, with 18 bases between. Germline values: CDR1 SGHVS, CDR2 FNYEAQ. This CDR3 region has 17 residues. As DNA, the CDR3 is TGTGCCAGCAGCTTACCCCCCTTCGGGGGGCCTTACAATGAGCAGTTCTTC. This encodes CASSLPPFGGPYNEQFF.

This clonotype was counted a few times. The chain has TRBV10-3 and TRBJ2-3; the D gene is possibly TRBD1 (6 bases). V lost 7 bases to trimming and J lost 1 base, with 15 bases between them. Per germline, CDR1 ENHRY and CDR2 SYGVKD. This CDR3 spans 15 amino acids. CDR3 region: CAITENRVGTDTQYF. CDR3 bases: TGTGCCATCACCGAAAACAGGGTGGGCACAGATACGCAGTATTTT.

The rearrangement links TRBV5-1 to TRBJ2-1; 7 nucleotides align to TRBD1. With 2 bases clipped from V and 9 bases from J, the junction kept 2 bases outside the gene matches. The CDR3 is made up of 12 amino acids. Germline CDR1 is SGHRS and CDR2 is YFSETQ. The CDR3 DNA sequence: TGCGCCAGCAGCTTACAGGGGATTGAGCAGTTCTTC. Its protein product is CASSLQGIEQFF. Full variable domain (remainder filled in from reference TRBV5-1 and TRBJ2-1): KAGVTQTPRYLIKTRGQQVTLSCSPISGHRSVSWYQQTPGQGLQFLFEYFSETQRNKGNFPGRFSGRQFSNSRSEMNVSTLELGDSALYLCASSLQGIEQFFGPGTRLTVL.

Only a few counts were recorded for this clonotype. The rearrangement links TRBV7-9 to TRBJ1-2; weak D call: TRBD1 (6 bases). The V and J ends lost 5 bases and 3 bases respectively, with 13 bases between them. This CDR3 region has 14 residues. Germline V gene lookup returns CDR1 SEHNR and CDR2 FQNEAQ (reference sequence). CDR3 bases: TGTGCCAGCAGCCCTGACAGGCTCTACTATGGCTACACCTTC. This gives the protein CASSPDRLYYGYTF.

This clonotype turned up a few times. The CDR3 region is CAISEGVSGGARETQYF. In DNA form, the CDR3 reads TGTGCCATCAGTGAGGGCGTGAGCGGGGGGGCGAGGGAGACCCAGTACTTC. The gene calls are TRBV10-3 and TRBJ2-5; 10 bases match TRBD2. Germline lookup yields CDR1 ENHRY and CDR2 SYGVKD. The V segment lost 2 bases and the J segment 5 bases; nucleotides outside the gene matches: 11. This CDR3 has 17 amino acids.

The V and J genes are TRBV15 and TRBJ1-5; 7 bases match TRBD1. The CDR3 loop spans 13 amino acids. With V trimmed by 5 bases and J by 7 bases, 5 bases remained unmatched. Germline CDR1 LNHNV, CDR2 YYDKDF (reference sequence). CDR3 in amino acids: CATSAQGRQPQHF. The CDR3 region has the DNA TGTGCCACCAGCGCACAGGGGAGACAGCCCCAGCATTTT.

The chain recombines TRBV5-1 with TRBJ1-4; D might be TRBD1 (6 bases). With 3 bases removed from V and 0 bases from J, the gap between germline ends came to 12 bases. The length of the CDR3 is 16 residues. Germline CDR1 reads SGHRS; CDR2 reads YFSETQ. CDR3 nucleotide sequence: TGCGCCAGCAGCTCCGGACAGCAACCAACTAATGAAAAACTGTTTTTT. It yields the protein CASSSGQQPTNEKLFF.

J is TRBJ1-5 and V is TRBV9; TRBD1 matches at 8 bases. J lost 6 bases, V lost 4 bases, and 6 bases had no gene match. Germline values: CDR1 SGDLS, CDR2 YYNGEE. The length of the CDR3 is 14 residues. This chain's CDR3 is CASSPRQGFQPQHF. Written as DNA, the CDR3 is TGTGCCAGCAGCCCGCGACAGGGGTTTCAGCCCCAGCATTTT.

The chain recombines TRBV5-1 with TRBJ2-1; the D call may be TRBD1 or TRBD2 (5 bases each). From germline, CDR1 is SGHRS and CDR2 YFSETQ. V was clipped by 6 bases and J by 7 bases, with 17 bases between them. This CDR3 region has 14 residues. The CDR3 reads CASTIGTIENEQFF. The CDR3, as DNA: TGCGCCAGCACGATCGGGACGATAGAGAATGAGCAGTTCTTC.

This clonotype came up a few times. CDR3 residues: CAISEGGGGPYEQYF. The CDR3 nucleotides read TGTGCCATCAGTGAGGGTGGCGGGGGTCCCTACGAGCAGTACTTC. The chain recombines TRBV10-3 with TRBJ2-7; 7 nucleotides agree with TRBD2. The CDR3 totals 15 residues. J was trimmed by 2 bases and V by 2 bases; bases with no gene match: 6. Germline CDR1 and CDR2: ENHRY and SYGVKD.

The chain recombines TRBV12-3 or TRBV12-4 with TRBJ1-4; D possibly corresponds to TRBD1 (5 bases). The CDR3 has 13 amino acids. V was shortened by 3 bases and J by 7 bases, with 9 bases between the two germline ends. CDR3 coding DNA: TGTGCCAGCAGTTTTCGTGGGGGTGAAAAACTGTTTTTT. Translating gives CASSFRGGEKLFF.

The V gene is TRBV7-9, the J gene TRBJ1-6; no firm D call. Germline CDR1 SEHNR, CDR2 FQNEAQ (reference sequence). V shed 4 bases and J shed 8 bases, with 6 bases lying between them. CDR3 length equals 12 residues. The CDR3 DNA sequence: TGTGCCAGCAGCTCCACCGATTCACCCCTCCACTTT. Translation gives CASSSTDSPLHF.

This clonotype is a singleton in its sample. The V and J genes are TRBV7-3 and TRBJ2-1, with no clear D. The CDR3 is made up of 13 amino acids. In germline, CDR1 is SGHTA, CDR2 FQGTGA. V lost 1 base, J lost 6 bases, and 7 bases lay in between. The DNA for the CDR3 is TGTGCCAGCAGCTTAATACCGGGCAATGAGCAGTTCTTC. This encodes CASSLIPGNEQFF.